These T cell receptor beta chains were read from a single sample in a study of T cells in Graves' hyperthyroidism and ophthalmopathy. One entry per CDR3 protein, called by TCRdb with MiXCR from the multiplex PCR reads. The sample consists of around 350,000 distinct CDR3 sequences, roughly 14% of them appearing once. The sequencing sample was made of blood. These TCRs come from a woman aged 18 to 35 with Graves' hyperthyroidism that later progressed to Graves' ophthalmopathy. CDR3s include the opening cysteine and the closing phenylalanine or tryptophan. The D gene is left open where the match is weak. The size of a clone is reported for some rows only, either as once, few or many, or as a class for expanded clones.

j_call | clone_size | v_call | d_call | cdr3_aa | cdr3_nt
TRBJ2-7 | - | TRBV7-9 | TRBD2 | CASSSSGSLYEQYF | TGTGCCAGCAGCTCGAGCGGGAGTCTGTACGAGCAGTACTTC
TRBJ2-1 | many | TRBV2 | - | CASSVIRGGPTEQFF | TGTGCCAGCAGTGTCATTAGGGGGGGTCCTACTGAGCAGTTCTTC
TRBJ2-5 | few | TRBV7-6 | - | CASSYKRSRDRETQYF | TGTGCCAGCAGCTACAAACGCAGCAGGGATCGGGAGACCCAGTACTTC
TRBJ1-1 | many | TRBV6-1 | - | CASSGVIGPMNTEAFF | TGTGCCAGCAGTGGGGTAATTGGGCCCATGAACACTGAAGCTTTCTTT
TRBJ2-1 | many | TRBV2 | TRBD1 | CASSPGTGGTYNEQFF | TGTGCCAGCAGCCCGGGGACAGGGGGCACCTACAATGAGCAGTTCTTC
TRBJ2-3 | many | TRBV3-1 | - | CASSQKAGLSTDTQYF | TGTGCCAGCAGCCAAAAAGCGGGCCTGAGCACAGATACGCAGTATTTT
TRBJ1-1 | many | TRBV6-1 | - | CASDPGENTEAFF | TGTGCCAGTGACCCGGGGGAGAACACTGAAGCTTTCTTT
TRBJ2-5 | many | TRBV6-1 | TRBD2 | CASSHRLAGGPETQYF | TGTGCCAGCAGCCACCGACTAGCGGGAGGGCCAGAGACCCAGTACTTC
TRBJ1-2 | many | TRBV12-3/TRBV12-4 | - | CASSFAGGYTF | TGTGCCAGCAGTTTCGCCGGTGGCTACACCTTC
TRBJ2-2 | many | TRBV7-2 | TRBD2 | CASSPRTSTNTGELFF | TGTGCCAGCAGTCCCAGGACTAGCACGAACACCGGGGAGCTGTTTTTT
TRBJ2-7 | few | TRBV5-1 | - | CASSLRGRDGEQYF | TGCGCCAGCAGCTTAAGGGGCAGGGACGGCGAGCAGTACTTC
TRBJ2-7 | many | TRBV28 | - | CASSWDVFYEQYF | TGTGCCAGCAGTTGGGACGTTTTCTACGAGCAGTACTTC
TRBJ2-5 | many | TRBV7-2 | - | CASSFLGGNSETQYF | TGTGCCAGCAGCTTTTTAGGGGGTAATTCGGAGACCCAGTACTTC
TRBJ2-3 | many | TRBV2 | - | CASSQGGRSDTQYF | TGTGCCAGCAGTCAGGGGGGGAGGTCAGATACGCAGTATTTT
TRBJ1-5 | few | TRBV7-7 | TRBD1 | CASRQGSYSNQPQHF | TGTGCTAGCAGACAGGGCTCCTATAGCAATCAGCCCCAGCATTTT
TRBJ1-1 | few | TRBV29-1 | - | CSATVEAFF | TGCAGCGCGACGGTTGAAGCTTTCTTT
TRBJ2-3 | - | TRBV7-2 | TRBD2 | CASSLDVSGWLAGRMLRTDTQYF | TGTGCCAGCAGCTTAGACGTCTCGGGTTGGCTAGCGGGACGGATGCTCCGCACAGATACGCAGTATTTT
TRBJ2-1 | few | TRBV27 | - | CASSPIYRPYNEQFF | TGTGCCAGCAGTCCAATATATCGCCCCTACAATGAGCAGTTCTTC
TRBJ2-6 | many | TRBV27 | TRBD1 | CASSLRTGRLSGANVLTF | TGTGCCAGCAGTTTAAGGACAGGACGACTCTCTGGGGCCAACGTCCTGACTTTC
TRBJ2-3 | many | TRBV2 | TRBD1 | CASSGSRDRGRWLAGPDTQYF | TGTGCCAGCAGTGGCTCCCGGGACAGGGGGCGGTGGCTAGCGGGACCAGATACGCAGTATTTT